This passage covers 20 T cell receptor beta chains from one sample sequenced in a study of control samples from healthy donors and cancer patients (dated by TCRdb to the early 2020s). The library was produced with the immunoSEQ multiplex PCR assay. TCRdb took over this immuneACCESS table, retaining in-frame rearrangements with V and J assigned. Such tables are incomplete; in checked studies, under half of the missing clones stem from an unresolved V gene, and the remainder is unexplained. The sample table lists about 250,000 clones, roughly 82% of them with a count of one. The ten top clones hold less than 15% of the sample. The sequencing input was PBMCs. The receptor source for this set is a woman in her fifties or sixties with lung cancer.

Comments on this clone: The sample has other DNA sequences that encode this CDR3 too. The CDR3 region is CASSIGTVNTEAFF. DNA of the CDR3: TGTGCCAGTAGTATAGGGACTGTGAACACTGAAGCTTTCTTT. This chain connects TRBV19 to TRBJ1-1; D ambiguous. The CDR3 is made up of 14 amino acids. Germline V gives CDR1 LNHDA, CDR2 SQIVND (reference sequence). V was trimmed by 1 base and J by 0 bases, leaving 6 bases between them. The full variable domain, in which reference TRBV19 and TRBJ1-1 provide the parts outside the CDR3, is DGGITQSPKYLFRKEGQNVTLSCEQNLNHDAMYWYRQDPGQGLRLIYYSQIVNDFQKGDIAEGYSVSREKKESFPLTVTSAQKNPTAFYLCASSIGTVNTEAFFGQGTRLTVV.

This rearrangement joins TRBV5-5 to TRBJ1-5; D call uncertain. Germline assignment: CDR1 SGHKS and CDR2 YYEKEE (reference sequence). The CDR3 is made up of 13 amino acids. The ends were cut back, 2 bases at V and 15 bases at J, with 18 bases in the middle. CDR3 sequence: CASSFQLAGSRHF. The CDR3 DNA follows: TGTGCCAGCAGCTTTCAGCTCGCCGGTTCCCGGCATTTT. The complete variable domain, with remaining parts taken from reference TRBV5-5 and TRBJ1-5, reads DAGVTQSPTHLIKTRGQQVTLRCSPISGHKSVSWYQQVLGQGPQFIFQYYEKEERGRGNFPDRFSARQFPNYSSELNVNALLLGDSALYLCASSFQLAGSRHFGDGTRLSIL.

The chain carries TRBV28 and TRBJ1-2, with D maybe TRBD1 (5 bases). Trimming took off 5 bases at V and 8 bases at J, with 18 bases between the two ends. The V gene's germline CDR1 is MDHEN and CDR2 SYDVKM. The CDR3 has 14 residues. The CDR3 region is CASSVVIGEYGYTF. The CDR3 DNA reads TGTGCCAGCAGTGTCGTTATAGGGGAGTACGGCTACACCTTC.

The J gene is TRBJ2-2, the V gene TRBV5-1; 7 bases align to TRBD2. CDR1 is SGHRS and CDR2 is YFSETQ in the germline V gene. The CDR3 has 16 amino acids. V lost 3 bases, J lost 6 bases, and 11 bases stayed unmatched. CDR3 sequence (DNA): TGCGCCAGCAGCTCCCCCGGTAGCGGGTTGGCCGGGGAGCTGTTTTTT. It codes for CASSSPGSGLAGELFF.

The CDR3 sequence: CASSQRDRSVDEQFF. The CDR3 coding sequence is TGCGCCAGCAGCCAACGGGACAGGTCTGTCGATGAGCAGTTCTTC. V is TRBV4-1 and J is TRBJ2-1, with 8 bases aligning to TRBD1. Trimming removed 2 bases from V and 8 bases from J; junction bases left unmatched: 8. Germline V gives CDR1 MGHRA, CDR2 YSYEKL. This CDR3 region has 15 residues.

This chain joins TRBV5-1 and TRBJ1-2; 8 bases align to TRBD1. This CDR3 contains 14 residues. The V and J ends lost 4 bases and 6 bases, in that order; junction bases with no gene match: 8. The germline V gene encodes CDR1 SGHRS and CDR2 YFSETQ. CDR3 in amino acids: CASSIDRGKDGYTF. As DNA, the CDR3 is TGCGCCAGCAGCATAGACAGGGGAAAGGATGGCTACACCTTC.

This clone was seen more than once but under ten times. This sequence joins TRBV3-1 (or the pseudogene TRBV3-2) and TRBJ1-5; 10 bases line up with TRBD1. In germline, CDR1 is LGHDT, CDR2 YNNKEL (reference sequence). The CDR3 has 16 amino acids. The V segment lost 5 bases and the J segment 2 bases; nucleotides outside the gene matches: 6. The CDR3 spells CASSYSGTGGNQPQHF. CDR3 in DNA: TGTGCCAGCAGCTATTCCGGGACAGGGGGCAATCAGCCCCAGCATTTT.

This clone came up a few times. The V and J genes are TRBV19 and TRBJ1-1, with unresolved D. CDR3 length: 13 residues. Trimming left V 7 bases short and J 2 bases short, with 11 bases between. Germline values: CDR1 LNHDA, CDR2 SQIVND (reference sequence). CDR3 bases: TGTGCCAGTATGAGAAGGAGCAACACTGAAGCTTTCTTT. It yields the protein CASMRRSNTEAFF.

The chain recombines TRBV10-1 with TRBJ2-5; 8 nucleotides match TRBD2. Per germline, CDR1 WNHNN and CDR2 SYGVQD (reference sequence). V shed 2 bases and J 1 base; nucleotides not matched to a gene: 6. This CDR3 contains 16 residues. CDR3 region: CASSEGRLAGQETQYF. In DNA form, the CDR3 reads TGCGCCAGCAGTGAGGGGAGGCTAGCGGGCCAAGAGACCCAGTACTTC.

The gene calls are TRBV19 and TRBJ1-5, with 7 bases that match TRBD1. CDR1 and CDR2 from the germline V gene are LNHDA and SQIVND (reference sequence). The junction had 3 bases not matched to a gene; V was cut back by 5 bases and J by 2 bases. The CDR3 spans 14 residues. In nucleotides, the CDR3 is TGTGCCAGTAGTCGACAGGGTGGCAATCAGCCCCAGCATTTT. It encodes CASSRQGGNQPQHF. Looking up the rest from reference TRBV19 and TRBJ1-5 gives the full variable domain: DGGITQSPKYLFRKEGQNVTLSCEQNLNHDAMYWYRQDPGQGLRLIYYSQIVNDFQKGDIAEGYSVSREKKESFPLTVTSAQKNPTAFYLCASSRQGGNQPQHFGDGTRLSIL.

This chain links TRBV6-1 with TRBJ2-3, with D perhaps TRBD2 (5 bases). The CDR3 length is 15 residues. Germline CDR1 and CDR2: MNHNS and SASEGT. Trimming stripped 2 bases from V and 1 base from J, with 10 bases between. This chain's CDR3 is CASSEKGVRTDTQYF. The CDR3 DNA reads TGTGCCAGCAGTGAAAAGGGAGTCCGCACAGATACGCAGTATTTT.

The chain employs TRBV5-1 and TRBJ2-3; no firm D call. Germline V gene data show CDR1 as SGHRS and CDR2 as YFSETQ. This CDR3 comprises 12 residues. Trimming removed 0 bases from V and 6 bases from J, with 5 bases in between. This chain's CDR3 is CASSLGQDTQYF. CDR3 DNA sequence: TGCGCCAGCAGCTTGGGTCAGGATACGCAGTATTTT.

This chain connects TRBV30 to TRBJ2-5; D call uncertain. Germline V gives CDR1 GTSNPN, CDR2 SVGIG (reference sequence). This CDR3 spans 12 amino acids. Trimming took off 4 bases at V and 7 bases at J, with 13 bases between the two ends. As DNA, the CDR3 is TGTGCCTGGAATCCTCAACCGGGGACCCAGTACTTC. It translates to CAWNPQPGTQYF.

The rearrangement uses TRBV9 and TRBJ2-1, with unresolved D. CDR1 SGDLS and CDR2 YYNGEE come from the germline V gene. The CDR3 runs 16 residues. V lost 0 bases to trimming and J lost 3 bases, with 13 bases between them. CDR3 amino acids: CASSVGGEVSYNEQFF. The CDR3 nucleotides are TGTGCCAGCAGCGTAGGCGGAGAGGTAAGCTACAATGAGCAGTTCTTC.

This chain uses TRBV18 with TRBJ1-5, with D possibly being TRBD1 (5 bases). V lost 3 bases, J lost 5 bases, and 11 bases lay in between. Germline CDR1 is KGHSH and CDR2 is LQKENI. This CDR3 comprises 14 residues. The DNA for the CDR3 is TGTGCCAGCTCACCCACGGGGACGGATCAGCCCCAGCATTTT. Its translation: CASSPTGTDQPQHF. Together with reference TRBV18 and TRBJ1-5, the CDR3 gives the full variable domain: NAGVMQNPRHLVRRRGQEARLRCSPMKGHSHVYWYRQLPEEGLKFMVYLQKENIIDESGMPKERFSAEFPKEGPSILRIQQVVRGDSAAYFCASSPTGTDQPQHFGDGTRLSIL.

The rearrangement uses TRBV25-1 and TRBJ2-7, with D perhaps matching TRBD1 (6 bases). The V gene lost 4 bases and the J gene lost 4 bases, with 11 bases spanning the gap. From germline, CDR1 is MGHDK and CDR2 SYGVNS. The CDR3 extends over 13 amino acids. The CDR3 sequence: CASSVGGEYEQYF. The CDR3 DNA is TGTGCCAGCAGTGTAGGGGGAGAGTACGAGCAGTACTTC.

This chain joins TRBV25-1 and TRBJ2-1; 9 bases fit TRBD1. The ends lost 6 bases at V and 4 bases at J; junction bases unmatched: 4. Germline V CDR1 and CDR2: MGHDK, SYGVNS. The CDR3 consists of 14 residues. The CDR3 loop reads CASSLQGAYNEQFF. In DNA, the CDR3 is TGTGCCAGCAGCCTACAGGGGGCGTACAATGAGCAGTTCTTC.

The chain has TRBV7-9 and TRBJ1-3; 9 bases line up with TRBD1. The V segment lost 4 bases and the J segment 4 bases; nucleotides outside the gene matches: 8. CDR1 is SEHNR, CDR2 FQNEAQ, per germline (reference sequence). This CDR3 spans 16 amino acids. CDR3 sequence reads: CASSSEQGARGNTIYF. The CDR3 DNA follows: TGTGCCAGCAGCTCGGAACAGGGGGCGCGGGGAAACACCATATATTTT.

The J gene is TRBJ2-3, the V gene TRBV5-1, with D perhaps matching TRBD1 or TRBD2 (6 bases each). The V end was cut by 2 bases, the J end by 3 bases, with 10 bases between. The CDR3 consists of 14 residues. The germline gives CDR1 SGHRS, CDR2 YFSETQ. The CDR3 coding sequence is TGCGCCAGCAGCTTAGGGGGGAGGACAGATACGCAGTATTTT. Residues: CASSLGGRTDTQYF.

V gene TRBV7-3 combines with J gene TRBJ1-2; TRBD1 might be the D (6 bases). CDR3 size: 15 residues. Germline loops: CDR1 SGHTA, CDR2 FQGTGA. Trimming stripped 5 bases from V and 4 bases from J, with 17 bases between. The CDR3 coding sequence is TGTGCCAGCAGCCCTCAGTCCACAGGGACCTATGGCTACACCTTC. Its translation: CASSPQSTGTYGYTF.